These 15 T cell receptor beta chains were sequenced from one sample in a study of shared clonotypes between healthy human individuals. Assay used: immunoSEQ multiplex PCR; TCRdb lists only in-frame clones, some missing. The data show roughly 660,000 clones, with about nine tenths seen just once and 34% held by the top ten. Sequencing was carried out using memory CD8+ T cells from PBMCs. The subset denotes: CD45RO+ cells pooled with CCR7-negative TemRA cells. Receptor source: a young man in good health. Some clones in this sample may be carry-over from other donors' samples.

The chain has TRBV19 and TRBJ2-3, with D perhaps TRBD1 or TRBD2 (5 bases each). The germline V gene has CDR1 LNHDA and CDR2 SQIVND (reference sequence). Between the trimmed V and J ends, which lost 6 bases and 6 bases, there was a span of 13 bases. The CDR3 loop spans 13 amino acids. The CDR3 DNA is TGTGCCAGTAGATCCGGGGCGCCGGATACGCAGTATTTT. This translates into CASRSGAPDTQYF.

The gene calls are TRBV5-1 and TRBJ2-2, with 14 positions matching TRBD2. The germline V gene has CDR1 SGHRS and CDR2 YFSETQ. There are 19 residues in the CDR3. Trimming cost V 6 bases and J 5 bases; bases outside gene matches: 15. The CDR3 protein is CASTSTGGLAGVGTGELFF. The CDR3 DNA reads TGCGCCAGCACTTCTACTGGGGGACTAGCGGGAGTAGGAACCGGGGAGCTGTTTTTT. Combining the CDR3 with reference TRBV5-1 and TRBJ2-2 gives the whole variable domain KAGVTQTPRYLIKTRGQQVTLSCSPISGHRSVSWYQQTPGQGLQFLFEYFSETQRNKGNFPGRFSGRQFSNSRSEMNVSTLELGDSALYLCASTSTGGLAGVGTGELFFGEGSRLTVL.

The V call is TRBV27, the J call TRBJ1-2; 9 nucleotides match TRBD1. The CDR3 extends over 14 amino acids. Trimming at V came to 6 bases and at J to 9 bases, leaving 11 bases not matched to a gene. CDR1 MNHEY and CDR2 SMNVEV come from the germline V gene (reference sequence). Written as DNA, the CDR3 is TGTGCCAGCAGGCCCGGGACAGGGATCCTTCGCTACACCTTC. Amino acids: CASRPGTGILRYTF.

The V call is TRBV19, the J call TRBJ2-7; D gene ambiguous. The V and J ends lost 6 bases and 2 bases respectively, with 8 bases between them. Looked up from germline, CDR1 is LNHDA and CDR2 is SQIVND (reference sequence). This CDR3 comprises 12 residues. The CDR3 DNA is TGTGCCAGTAGCGGGTTCGCCTACGAGCAGTACTTC. Its protein is CASSGFAYEQYF.

This sequence joins TRBV14 and TRBJ2-1; weak D call: TRBD1 (5 bases). V dropped 1 base and J dropped 9 bases, with 10 bases sitting between them. The CDR3 runs 13 residues. Germline V CDR1 and CDR2: SGHDN, FVKESK. The CDR3 DNA follows: TGTGCCAGCAGCCAAGCGACAGTATCTGAGCAGTTCTTC. Its protein product is CASSQATVSEQFF.

The V and J genes are TRBV27 and TRBJ2-2, with a tentative D call TRBD2 (5 bases). Trimming took off 6 bases at V and 4 bases at J, with 18 bases between the two ends. The V gene's germline CDR1 is MNHEY and CDR2 SMNVEV (reference sequence). The CDR3 covers 16 residues. The CDR3 is CASRPTRTAGTGELFF. The CDR3 DNA reads TGTGCCAGCAGACCCACCCGGACTGCGGGCACCGGGGAGCTGTTTTTT.

This rearrangement joins TRBV25-1 to TRBJ2-1, with D maybe TRBD2 (6 bases). The CDR3 has 17 amino acids. Looked up from germline, CDR1 is MGHDK and CDR2 is SYGVNS. Trimming cost V 4 bases and J 0 bases, with 16 bases left between them. CDR3: CASSVYGGMGSYNEQFF. The CDR3 DNA sequence: TGTGCCAGCAGTGTGTATGGCGGGATGGGCTCCTACAATGAGCAGTTCTTC.

The chain joins TRBV19 to TRBJ2-7, with D uncertain. V was cut by 7 bases and J by 5 bases, with 12 bases left in between. Germline V gene sequence: CDR1 LNHDA, CDR2 SQIVND (reference sequence). The CDR3 totals 12 residues. The CDR3 here is CASKGYRNEQYF. In DNA, the CDR3 is TGTGCCAGTAAAGGGTATAGGAACGAGCAGTACTTC. The variable domain in full, completed from reference TRBV19 and TRBJ2-7, reads DGGITQSPKYLFRKEGQNVTLSCEQNLNHDAMYWYRQDPGQGLRLIYYSQIVNDFQKGDIAEGYSVSREKKESFPLTVTSAQKNPTAFYLCASKGYRNEQYFGPGTRLTVT.

In this sample, this clone turned up once. This rearrangement joins TRBV27 to TRBJ2-5; no clear D gene. V was trimmed by 5 bases and J by 4 bases, leaving 11 bases between them. From germline, CDR1 is MNHEY and CDR2 SMNVEV (reference sequence). The CDR3 has 13 residues. The CDR3, as DNA: TGTGCCAGCAGTAACGAACACGGAGAGACCCAGTACTTC. Encoded protein: CASSNEHGETQYF.

The rearrangement links TRBV21-1 to TRBJ2-7. TRBV21-1 is an annotated pseudogene. The CDR3 contains 15 residues. The CDR3 nucleotides are TGTGCCAGCAGCAATGGGCAGAGAGGGGAAAGCGAGCAGTACTTC. It yields the protein CASSNGQRGESEQYF.

This chain joins TRBV7-6 and TRBJ1-1; no definite D call. CDR3 length: 14 amino acids. Germline V gene sequence: CDR1 SGHVS, CDR2 FNYEAQ. Trimming took 5 bases from V and 4 from J, leaving 14 bases between them. The CDR3, as DNA: TGTGCCAGCAGCGCGGACCCCAGTCGCACTGAAGCTTTCTTT. Its protein is CASSADPSRTEAFF.

This chain joins TRBV6-5 and TRBJ2-1; D may be TRBD1 or TRBD2 (5 bases each). V was clipped by 6 bases and J by 0 bases, with 12 bases between them. The germline V gene has CDR1 MNHEY and CDR2 SVGAGI. The CDR3 contains 15 residues. CDR3 DNA: TGTGCCAGCAGGAGGGGTCCGAGCTCCTACAATGAGCAGTTCTTC. It specifies CASRRGPSSYNEQFF.

The V call is TRBV27, the J call TRBJ2-7; TRBD2 matches 14 bases. V lost 6 bases and J lost 4; bases outside the gene matches: 5. Germline CDR1 MNHEY, CDR2 SMNVEV (reference sequence). The CDR3 runs to 15 residues. CDR3 bases: TGTGCCAGCAGCTCTGGGACTAGCGGGAGATACGAGCAGTACTTC. Translating gives CASSSGTSGRYEQYF.

The chain carries TRBV5-6 and TRBJ1-2; TRBD1 matches at 10 bases. The V segment lost 3 bases and the J segment 6 bases; nucleotides outside the gene matches: 5. Germline V gives CDR1 SGHDT, CDR2 YYEEEE. The CDR3 has 14 residues. The CDR3 loop reads CASSSGQGWDGYTF. The CDR3 DNA reads as TGTGCCAGCAGCTCGGGACAGGGGTGGGATGGCTACACCTTC.

The chain has TRBV6-5 and TRBJ1-2, with 9 bases aligning to TRBD1. The trim removed 5 bases at V and 6 bases at J, leaving 4 bases unmatched. In germline, CDR1 is MNHEY, CDR2 SVGAGI. This CDR3 region has 13 residues. In DNA, the CDR3 is TGTGCCAGCAGTATACAGGGGGCAGATGGCTACACCTTC. Residues: CASSIQGADGYTF.